This TCR beta chain was found in a study of T cell repertoires in cytomegalovirus infection. Whole-study findings and limits: CMV carriers having the relevant HLA were flagged by cumulative public TCR beta family frequency.

This clonotype was counted between two and nine times. Its antigen is still unknown. Via MiXCR, TCRdb re-called the reads, giving one row per CDR3 protein. This table has 310,000 or so distinct CDR3 sequences, roughly 25% appearing once. This CDR3 is built from 16 residues. Looked up from germline, CDR1 is SGHNT and CDR2 is YYREEE (reference sequence). V was shortened by 3 bases and J by 4 bases, with 19 bases between the two germline ends. The J gene is TRBJ1-1, the V gene TRBV5-4; TRBD1 might be the D (6 bases). Here the sequenced sample was cultured PBMCs, taken from culture after CMV antigen stimulation. The TCR originated in a human donor in good health (CMV status not recorded). Some clones in this sample may be carry-over from other donors' samples. This chain's CDR3 is CASSYPGGRIGTEAFF. CDR3 DNA: TGTGCCAGCAGCTACCCGGGGGGGCGTATCGGCACTGAAGCTTTCTTT.